The entry below describes one T cell receptor beta chain. This clone's antigen is unknown. No base qualities exist here, and no much larger clone lies one base off it. Each collaborating institution followed its own protocols to collect whole blood in K2EDTA tubes. For TCRbeta analysis, collaborators shipped samples in one of three forms: frozen whole blood, isolated PBMCs, or DNA extracted from either of those sample types. From cysteine to phenylalanine, the CDR3 is 15 amino acids long. The CDR3 DNA has 45 bases and is translated from base 1. At the junction V is shortened by 2 bases and J by 4 bases, with 14 bases in between. The germline V gene gives CDR1 as MNHNS and CDR2 as SASEGT. The data were obtained in a study of blood T cell repertoires in COVID-19 (TCRdb year 2020). Study-wide context: Samples from collaborators originated in the United States, Italy and Spain and spanned both the acute and convalescent phases of COVID-19. The prospective study material was composed of cDNA or gDNA derived from T cells, B-cell-depleted T cells, or PBMCs. The dataset comprised deeply sampled blood TCRbeta repertoires from subjects exposed to, actively infected with, or recovered from COVID-19. The repertoires were released in a freely available public database meant as a resource for research on the immune response to SARS-CoV-2. The samples were drawn from the first 160 participants of the ongoing ImmuneRACE study and from 1,254 subjects provided by 6 global collaborators. The sample metadata nearly always contained a de-identified subject ID, COVID-19 status, age in years and sex. Where HLA class I and class II types were available, the types were taken from metadata supplied by the sample provider, not from assay-based typing. Overall study results and their limits: The quantity of clinical and demographic metadata differed by source and by participant and was supplied without curation.

TCRbeta CDR3 regions were amplified from genomic DNA by means of the immunoSEQ Assay, a bias-controlled multiplex PCR. The paper's processing steps were these. Within the assay, amplification of reference gene primers was used to estimate how many nucleated cells each sample contained. To quantify the absolute abundance of each unique TCRbeta CDR3 rearrangement, sequence reads were collapsed and filtered. Productive Simpson clonality was computed per sample as the square root of Simpson's diversity index over productive rearrangements. TCRdb re-hosts the immuneACCESS table, in-frame sequences only. Its copies lack some clones; in the studies checked, an unresolved V gene accounts for under half of them, and the cause for the rest is not known. The V and J calls and clone size were taken over from that table, and D and trimming were inferred from the DNA. Within this sample are hundreds of thousands of clones, with about 89% of them counted one time only. Around 12% of the sample rests with the top ten.

The receptor comes from a woman aged 60-70 years with acute or convalescent COVID-19. The rearranged chain carries TRBV6-1 and TRBJ1-2, with no confidently assigned D gene. The sequenced material came from peripheral blood. The CDR3 loop reads CASSESFFTAYGYTF. The DNA sequence reads TGTGCCAGCAGTGAAAGTTTCTTTACAGCCTATGGCTACACCTTC.